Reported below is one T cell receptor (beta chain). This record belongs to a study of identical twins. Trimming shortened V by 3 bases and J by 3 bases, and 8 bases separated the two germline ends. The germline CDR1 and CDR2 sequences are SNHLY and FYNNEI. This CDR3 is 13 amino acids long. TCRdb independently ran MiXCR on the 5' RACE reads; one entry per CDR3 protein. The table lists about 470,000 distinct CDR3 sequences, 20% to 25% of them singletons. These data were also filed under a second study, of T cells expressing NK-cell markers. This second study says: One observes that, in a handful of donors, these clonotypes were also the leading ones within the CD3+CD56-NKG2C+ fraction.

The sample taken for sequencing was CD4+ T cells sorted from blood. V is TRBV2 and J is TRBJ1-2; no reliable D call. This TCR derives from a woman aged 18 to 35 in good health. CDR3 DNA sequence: TGTGCCAGCAGTGATCGCTCAGACTATGGCTACACCTTC. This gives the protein CASSDRSDYGYTF.